This entry lists 12 T cell receptor beta chains sequenced from one sample in a study of tumor-infiltrating lymphocytes in primary liver carcinoma. With a constant-region primer, TCR beta cDNA was made from approximately 520 ng of total RNA. Slightly modified ARM-PCR served as the procedure for the TCR beta libraries. These libraries came from three rounds of nested multiplex PCR. Two initial PCR rounds of about 11 cycles each paired TRBV1-TRBV30 forward primers with a C-beta reverse primer. Each CDR3 protein is one row after TCRdb ran MiXCR on the multiplex PCR reads. The sample lists roughly 32,000 distinct CDR3 sequences; around 80% were seen once. Extraction of RNA together with DNA used about 17-30 mg of unsorted bulk tissue. Sequencing was carried out using liver tumor tissue from sampling region 5. As for subset: tumor region T5, tumor centre. The origin of the receptors is a man aged 40-50 years with primary liver carcinoma and hepatitis B virus infection.

This clonotype occurred once. The CDR3 carries no conserved terminal phenylalanine or tryptophan, so it likely arises from a read error. The chain combines TRBV11-2 with TRBJ2-1, with D perhaps TRBD2 (5 bases). The length of the CDR3 is 15 residues. CDR1 and CDR2 (germline): SGHAT, FQNNGV. Here the CDR3 reads CASRLGKAVYTEQFL. In DNA, the CDR3 is TGTGCCAGCAGGTTGGGCAAAGCGGTGTACACTGAGCAGTTCTTA.

This clonotype came up once. The V call is TRBV12-3 or TRBV12-4, the J call TRBJ2-7, with 11 bases fitting TRBD1. The junction had 10 bases not matched to a gene; V was cut back by 5 bases and J by 7 bases. This CDR3 has 15 amino acids. The CDR3 DNA reads TGTGCCAGCAGTCTAGGACAGGGGGCCAAGTATGAGCAGTACTTC. This codes for CASSLGQGAKYEQYF.

As to this clonotype: One junction end does not reproduce the germline sequence, and a read error may be involved. The rearrangement links TRBV4-3 to TRBJ2-2; possible D gene TRBD2, 5 bases. From germline, CDR1 is LGHNA and CDR2 YSLEER. There are 16 residues in the CDR3. Written as DNA, the CDR3 is TGCGCCGGCAGCCAAAACCCAGTAGGAAACCCCGGGGAGCTGTATTTT. It codes for CAGSQNPVGNPGELYF.

Worth noting for this clonotype: The junction departs from the called germline gene at one end, perhaps through a read error. The V call is TRBV6-5, the J call TRBJ2-7, with 9 bases matching TRBD1. The CDR3 contains 16 residues. CDR1 and CDR2 (germline): MNHEY, SVGAGI. CDR3 DNA: TGTACCAGCAGTCCGGGACAGGGAACCAGCTCCTACGAGCAGTACTTC. This codes for CTSSPGQGTSSYEQYF.

This clonotype showed up just once. The J gene is TRBJ2-1, the V gene TRBV11-2; TRBD2 agrees at 7 bases. V shed 3 bases and J 3 bases; nucleotides not matched to a gene: 23. CDR3 size: 21 residues. The germline gives CDR1 SGHAT, CDR2 FQNNGV. As DNA, the CDR3 is TGTGCCAGCAGCTTCAAGAATGGGTTGGGGCGGGAGTGCTGGAACTACAATGAGCAGTTCTTC. It translates to CASSFKNGLGRECWNYNEQFF.

Remarks on this clonotype: The junction does not match germline at one end; this may be a read error. The genes are TRBV4-1 and TRBJ2-7; D may be TRBD1 or TRBD2 (6 bases each). The germline CDR1 and CDR2 sequences are MGHRA and YSYEKL. The CDR3 loop spans 15 amino acids. The CDR3 region is CACRPALEGGREQYF. CDR3 nucleotides: TGCGCCTGCAGACCCGCCCTAGAAGGGGGGCGCGAGCAGTACTTC.

Note on this clonotype: One junction end does not reproduce the germline sequence, and a read error may be involved. This chain uses TRBV5-1 with TRBJ1-5; D is perhaps TRBD1 (5 bases). This CDR3 contains 14 residues. The germline V gene encodes CDR1 SGHRS and CDR2 YFSETQ. The CDR3 sequence: CASSLPGNNRPQHF. In nucleotides, the CDR3 is TGCGCCAGCAGCTTGCCAGGGAACAATCGGCCCCAACATTTT. The entire variable domain, with the rest obtained from reference TRBV5-1 and TRBJ1-5, is as follows: KAGVTQTPRYLIKTRGQQVTLSCSPISGHRSVSWYQQTPGQGLQFLFEYFSETQRNKGNFPGRFSGRQFSNSRSEMNVSTLELGDSALYLCASSLPGNNRPQHFGDGTRLSIL.

As to this clonotype: The CDR3 end shows no conserved phenylalanine or tryptophan, and so a read error is likely. This chain connects TRBV6-6 to TRBJ1-1, with D possibly matching TRBD1 (5 bases). CDR3 size: 15 residues. The germline V gene has CDR1 MNHNY and CDR2 SVGAGI (reference sequence). V gave up 6 bases and J gave up 6 bases, with 20 bases separating them. The DNA of the CDR3 is TGTGCCAGCAGAACTGGGACGTACACTAACGCTGAAGCTTTCATT. Translated: CASRTGTYTNAEAFI.

Only a few counts were recorded for this clonotype. This may be a read error: a much more frequent sequence differs by one nucleotide. This chain joins TRBV24-1 and TRBJ2-3; possibly TRBD1 or TRBD2 for D (5 bases each). Trimming took off 4 bases at V and 10 bases at J, with 11 bases between the two ends. Looked up from germline, CDR1 is KGHDR and CDR2 is SFDVKD. CDR3 size: 12 residues. The CDR3 sequence: CATSDGTLAQYF. The CDR3 region has the DNA TGTGCCACCAGTGACGGGACCCTAGCGCAGTATTTT.

Notes on this clonotype: Mismatch with germline at one junction end may stem from a read error. CDR3 DNA: TGCGCCAGCAGTTATGACAGTGTGGCTGGAAACACCATATATTTT. Translated, it gives CASSYDSVAGNTIYF. V usage is TRBV6-5 and J usage is TRBJ1-3; tentatively, D is TRBD1 (5 bases). Per the germline V gene, CDR1 is MNHEY and CDR2 is SVGAGI. The CDR3 runs 15 residues.

The chain combines TRBV28 with TRBJ2-5; perhaps TRBD2 as D (6 bases). V lost 2 bases, J lost 5 bases, and 21 bases lay in between. The CDR3 runs 17 residues. Germline loops: CDR1 MDHEN, CDR2 SYDVKM. The CDR3 DNA follows: TGTGCCAGCAGTTTACTTATCGGTAGCGGCATGATTGAGACCCAGTACTTC. The encoded protein is CASSLLIGSGMIETQYF.

Details on this clonotype: One junction end disagrees with the germline gene, perhaps due to a read error. J is TRBJ2-7 and V is TRBV6-2 or TRBV6-3; 10 bases agree with TRBD2. CDR1 and CDR2 from the germline V gene are MNHEY and SVGEGT. This CDR3 spans 13 amino acids. Written as DNA, the CDR3 is TGTGCCATCCGGGCTAGCGGGAGATACGAGAAGTACTTC. Its protein product is CAIRASGRYEKYF.